Presented here are 32 T cell receptor beta chains from one specimen sequenced in a study of blood T cell repertoires in COVID-19. Repertoires were generated with immunoSEQ multiplex PCR, while TCRdb's copy carries only in-frame clones and drops some. Of fewer than 80,000 clones listed, more than 60% are singletons. The specimen sequenced was peripheral blood. These receptor sequences come from a man aged 55-75 years with acute or convalescent COVID-19.

This chain uses TRBV11-3 with TRBJ2-1; tentative D call: TRBD1 (6 bases). V dropped 5 bases and J dropped 9 bases, with 20 bases sitting between them. This CDR3 spans 15 amino acids. CDR1 SGHNT and CDR2 YENEEA come from the germline V gene. CDR3 in amino acids: CASSRTLAGEGEQFF. CDR3 bases: TGTGCCAGCAGCCGAACCCTCGCAGGGGAAGGTGAGCAGTTCTTC.

The table lists this clone with a few counts. The chain is built from TRBV4-1 and TRBJ2-1, with 8 bases matching TRBD1. Germline V gene sequence: CDR1 MGHRA, CDR2 YSYEKL. This CDR3 contains 15 residues. With 0 bases clipped from V and 8 bases from J, the junction kept 6 bases outside the gene matches. As DNA, the CDR3 is TGCGCCAGCAGCCAAGAAGCCCAGGGGGCTGATGAGCAGTTCTTC. Translation gives CASSQEAQGADEQFF.

The V gene is TRBV5-1, the J gene TRBJ1-1; perhaps TRBD1 as D (5 bases). V lost 0 bases to trimming and J lost 1 base, with 16 bases between them. CDR1 is SGHRS and CDR2 is YFSETQ in the germline V gene. The length of the CDR3 is 17 residues. The CDR3 coding sequence is TGCGCCAGCAGCTTGGCCGGGGGTTCTGAAACGAACACTGAAGCTTTCTTT. Amino acids: CASSLAGGSETNTEAFF.

The chain is built from TRBV30 and TRBJ1-1, with D perhaps matching TRBD1 (6 bases). Trimming took off 3 bases at V and 1 base at J, with 15 bases between the two ends. The CDR3 consists of 15 residues. CDR1 GTSNPN and CDR2 SVGIG come from the germline V gene (reference sequence). Written as DNA, the CDR3 is TGTGCCTGGAGAGGCAGGGGAGGGGCGAACACTGAAGCTTTCTTT. It is translated as CAWRGRGGANTEAFF.

This clone was picked up one time. This chain joins TRBV18 and TRBJ2-7; a weak D match, TRBD2 (5 bases). CDR3 length equals 14 residues. CDR1 is KGHSH, CDR2 LQKENI, per germline. The V end was cut by 3 bases, the J end by 0 bases, with 9 bases between. CDR3 loop: CASSPGEYSYEQYF. Written as DNA, the CDR3 is TGTGCCAGCTCACCGGGAGAATACTCCTACGAGCAGTACTTC.

The chain employs TRBV19 and TRBJ1-1; 9 nucleotides align to TRBD1. There are 17 residues in the CDR3. The germline CDR1 and CDR2 sequences are LNHDA and SQIVND (reference sequence). The ends lost 7 bases at V and 1 base at J; junction bases unmatched: 13. The CDR3 protein is CASNQPGQGRKNTEAFF. CDR3 in DNA: TGTGCCAGTAACCAACCCGGACAGGGGAGGAAGAACACTGAAGCTTTCTTT.

This clone was counted a single time. The chain recombines TRBV7-3 with TRBJ2-3; TRBD2 matches at 11 bases. Germline CDR1 is SGHTA and CDR2 is FQGTGA. Germline trimming cut 3 bases from V and 7 bases from J; bases unmatched to any gene: 6. This CDR3 has 15 residues. CDR3 nucleotide sequence: TGTGCCAGCAGCTTTAGCGGGAGGGGTCGGAATACGCAGTATTTT. Its protein product is CASSFSGRGRNTQYF.

The chain is built from TRBV18 and TRBJ1-2; D is perhaps TRBD1 (5 bases). Deletions cut 2 bases from V and 1 base from J, with 11 bases between. There are 15 residues in the CDR3. Germline CDR1 is KGHSH and CDR2 is LQKENI. As DNA, the CDR3 is TGTGCCAGCTCACCATCGTCAGGGTTTAACTATGGCTACACCTTC. It translates to CASSPSSGFNYGYTF. The entire variable domain, with the rest obtained from reference TRBV18 and TRBJ1-2, is as follows: NAGVMQNPRHLVRRRGQEARLRCSPMKGHSHVYWYRQLPEEGLKFMVYLQKENIIDESGMPKERFSAEFPKEGPSILRIQQVVRGDSAAYFCASSPSSGFNYGYTFGSGTRLTVV.

This chain links TRBV19 with TRBJ2-2; D may be TRBD2 (7 bases). Germline lookup yields CDR1 LNHDA and CDR2 SQIVND (reference sequence). V was cut by 5 bases and J by 7 bases, with 14 bases left in between. The CDR3 runs to 14 residues. CDR3 coding DNA: TGTGCCAGTAGTTCCGGGGGGCTCGGCGGGGAGCTGTTTTTT. It codes for CASSSGGLGGELFF.

The table lists this clone with a few counts. Additional DNA sequences in this sample encode the identical CDR3. This rearrangement joins TRBV11-2 to TRBJ2-3, with TRBD2 matching over 8 bases. J gave up 0 bases and V 4 bases, and 6 bases lay outside the gene matches. The CDR3 is made up of 16 amino acids. Per germline, CDR1 SGHAT and CDR2 FQNNGV. The CDR3 region is CASSYRAGGSTDTQYF. CDR3 nucleotide sequence: TGTGCCAGCAGCTATCGTGCGGGGGGTAGCACAGATACGCAGTATTTT. The full variable domain, in which reference TRBV11-2 and TRBJ2-3 provide the parts outside the CDR3, is EAGVAQSPRYKIIEKRQSVAFWCNPISGHATLYWYQQILGQGPKLLIQFQNNGVVDDSQLPKDRFSAERLKGVDSTLKIQPAKLEDSAVYLCASSYRAGGSTDTQYFGPGTRLTVL.

The sample holds a few counts of this clone. This sequence joins TRBV19 and TRBJ2-5; D is uncertain. Germline V gene sequence: CDR1 LNHDA, CDR2 SQIVND (reference sequence). This CDR3 is 13 amino acids long. V was shortened by 4 bases and J by 5 bases, with 11 bases between the two germline ends. As DNA, the CDR3 is TGTGCCAGTAGTACAAATACCGGGGAGACCCAGTACTTC. Translated, it gives CASSTNTGETQYF.

CDR3 bases: TGTGCCAGTAAAGACAGGGATAACACTGAAGCTTTCTTT. Its translation: CASKDRDNTEAFF. This sequence joins TRBV19 and TRBJ1-1; 7 bases are a match to TRBD1. The CDR3 is 13 residues long. Germline CDR1 LNHDA, CDR2 SQIVND (reference sequence). J was trimmed by 2 bases and V by 7 bases; bases with no gene match: 4.

This clone has a single count. This chain joins TRBV15 and TRBJ1-2; 7 nucleotides match TRBD1. With 5 bases clipped from V and 4 bases from J, the junction kept 7 bases outside the gene matches. CDR3 length equals 14 residues. The germline V gene has CDR1 LNHNV and CDR2 YYDKDF (reference sequence). DNA of the CDR3: TGTGCCACCAGCGCCCGACAGGGCGTCTATGGCTACACCTTC. Translation gives CATSARQGVYGYTF.

CDR3: CASSPGQGEQPQHF. In DNA form, the CDR3 reads TGTGCCAGCAGCCCAGGACAGGGAGAACAGCCCCAGCATTTT. The chain couples TRBV2 to TRBJ1-5, with 8 bases aligning to TRBD1. The CDR3 runs to 14 residues. Germline CDR1 reads SNHLY; CDR2 reads FYNNEI. Losses at the gene ends were 6 bases for V and 7 bases for J; bases not matched to a gene: 8.

The V gene is TRBV28, the J gene TRBJ2-3; unclear D gene. From germline, CDR1 is MDHEN and CDR2 SYDVKM. Between the trimmed V and J ends, which lost 1 base and 10 bases, there was a span of 9 bases. CDR3 length: 12 amino acids. The CDR3, as DNA: TGTGCCAGCAGTTTATCGAGGTTGGCGCAGTATTTT. Translation: CASSLSRLAQYF.

This chain connects TRBV2 to TRBJ2-1, with 8 bases matching TRBD2. The CDR3 is 14 residues long. After removal of 6 bases from V and 9 bases from J, the junction contained 10 bases not matched to a gene. Per the germline V gene, CDR1 is SNHLY and CDR2 is FYNNEI. Here the CDR3 reads CASSIGLAAGEQFF. In DNA form, the CDR3 reads TGTGCCAGCAGCATCGGACTAGCCGCGGGTGAGCAGTTCTTC. The whole variable domain, remainder taken from reference TRBV2 and TRBJ2-1, is EPEVTQTPSHQVTQMGQEVILRCVPISNHLYFYWYRQILGQKVEFLVSFYNNEISEKSEIFDDQFSVERPDGSNFTLKIRSTKLEDSAMYFCASSIGLAAGEQFFGPGTRLTVL.

The chain has TRBV25-1 and TRBJ2-7; 9 bases fit TRBD1. CDR3 size: 15 residues. The junction had 10 bases not matched to a gene; V was cut back by 5 bases and J by 5 bases. The V gene's germline CDR1 is MGHDK and CDR2 SYGVNS. As DNA, the CDR3 is TGTGCCAGCAGTCCCGGTGGACAGGGGTCCCACGAGCAGTACGTC. It codes for CASSPGGQGSHEQYV.

The V call is TRBV5-6, the J call TRBJ2-1, with 10 bases identical to TRBD1. CDR1 and CDR2 (germline): SGHDT, YYEEEE. CDR3 length: 15 amino acids. V shed 2 bases, J shed 7 bases, and the junction held 6 bases outside the gene matches. CDR3 bases: TGTGCCAGCAGCTTCGGGACAGGGGCCGTTAATGAGCAGTTCTTC. Protein sequence: CASSFGTGAVNEQFF.

The V call is TRBV9, the J call TRBJ2-6; 9 nucleotides agree with TRBD1. The germline CDR1 and CDR2 sequences are SGDLS and YYNGEE. The J segment lost 0 bases and the V segment lost 0 bases, leaving 7 bases of the junction unmatched. The CDR3 length is 19 residues. The CDR3 is CASSVDLGQGLSGANVLTF. The CDR3, as DNA: TGTGCCAGCAGCGTAGATTTGGGACAGGGTCTCTCTGGGGCCAACGTCCTGACTTTC.

The gene calls are TRBV4-2 and TRBJ2-3; 10 nucleotides align to TRBD2. Per the germline V gene, CDR1 is LGHNA and CDR2 is YNFKEQ. V lost 2 bases to trimming and J lost 2 bases; unmatched junction nucleotides: 7. The CDR3 is 17 residues long. CDR3 amino acids: CASSQLLAGDFTDTQYF. The CDR3 region has the DNA TGTGCCAGCAGCCAATTGCTAGCGGGAGATTTCACAGATACGCAGTATTTT.

The sample holds one count of this clone. The V call is TRBV19, the J call TRBJ1-5; unclear D gene. CDR3 size: 14 residues. Germline CDR1 LNHDA, CDR2 SQIVND (reference sequence). The V and J ends lost 3 bases and 6 bases respectively, with 12 bases between them. The CDR3 protein is CASSIDSKFQPQHF. The CDR3 region has the DNA TGTGCCAGTAGTATCGACTCAAAGTTTCAGCCCCAGCATTTT.

This clone has only a few counts. V and J are TRBV12-5 and TRBJ2-1; 7 nucleotides agree with TRBD2. V dropped 0 bases and J dropped 10; count of bases not matched to a gene: 3. CDR1 is LGHNT, CDR2 FRNRAP, per germline. The CDR3 runs 13 residues. The chain's CDR3 is CASGLVLADEQFF. The CDR3 region has the DNA TGTGCTAGTGGTTTGGTCCTAGCGGACGAGCAGTTCTTC.

This chain uses TRBV24-1 with TRBJ2-5; 9 positions agree with TRBD1. J was trimmed by 1 base and V by 3 bases; bases with no gene match: 5. The CDR3 runs 16 residues. Per the germline V gene, CDR1 is KGHDR and CDR2 is SFDVKD. CDR3 bases: TGTGCCACCAGTGATACGACAGGGGGGGTCCAAGAGACCCAGTACTTC. This encodes CATSDTTGGVQETQYF.

This clone was seen more than once but under ten times. This rearrangement joins TRBV2 to TRBJ1-3; tentatively, D is TRBD1 (6 bases). This CDR3 is built from 14 residues. The V end was cut by 8 bases, the J end by 0 bases, with 11 bases between. Germline CDR1 and CDR2: SNHLY and FYNNEI. The CDR3 nucleotides are TGTGCCAGCGCTGGGGGCCTCTCTGGAAACACCATATATTTT. Residues: CASAGGLSGNTIYF.

The chain has TRBV18 and TRBJ2-2; 11 nucleotides match TRBD2. The CDR3 loop spans 17 amino acids. CDR1 and CDR2 from the germline V gene are KGHSH and LQKENI. The V gene end was trimmed by 4 bases and the J gene end by 0 bases; junction bases not matched to a gene: 4. CDR3: CASSRSGLAANTGELFF. In nucleotides, the CDR3 is TGTGCCAGCTCACGATCGGGACTAGCGGCGAACACCGGGGAGCTGTTTTTT.

The V call is TRBV19, the J call TRBJ2-3; 7 nucleotides agree with TRBD2. Germline values: CDR1 LNHDA, CDR2 SQIVND (reference sequence). The V gene end was trimmed by 5 bases and the J gene end by 0 bases; junction bases not matched to a gene: 8. The CDR3 spans 16 residues. The CDR3 nucleotides are TGTGCCAGTAGTCCGTCGGGCGGGGGTAGCACAGATACGCAGTATTTT. Encoded protein: CASSPSGGGSTDTQYF.

V and J are TRBV18 and TRBJ2-3; 8 bases fit TRBD1. The CDR3 consists of 15 residues. Trimming removed 3 bases from V and 5 bases from J; junction bases left unmatched: 7. Germline values: CDR1 KGHSH, CDR2 LQKENI. CDR3 coding DNA: TGTGCCAGCTCACCGAGGACAGGGAATTTAGATACGCAGTATTTT. It yields the protein CASSPRTGNLDTQYF. Variable domain in full (rest from reference TRBV18 and TRBJ2-3): NAGVMQNPRHLVRRRGQEARLRCSPMKGHSHVYWYRQLPEEGLKFMVYLQKENIIDESGMPKERFSAEFPKEGPSILRIQQVVRGDSAAYFCASSPRTGNLDTQYFGPGTRLTVL.

The chain combines TRBV11-2 with TRBJ2-7; TRBD1 aligns across 7 bases. This CDR3 has 15 amino acids. J lost 5 bases, V lost 1 base, and 8 bases had no gene match. Germline V gene lookup returns CDR1 SGHAT and CDR2 FQNNGV. The CDR3 reads CASSLGATGRDEQYV. The CDR3 DNA is TGTGCCAGCAGCTTAGGGGCGACAGGGCGGGACGAGCAGTACGTC.

This rearrangement joins TRBV9 to TRBJ1-3; D ambiguous. Germline CDR1 and CDR2: SGDLS and YYNGEE. The CDR3 sequence is 15 residues long. Trimming stripped 4 bases from V and 0 bases from J, with 11 bases between. In DNA form, the CDR3 reads TGTGCCAGCAGCCCTCAGGTTTTCTCTGGAAACACCATATATTTT. Amino acid sequence: CASSPQVFSGNTIYF.

This clone was picked up a small number of times. The V gene is TRBV4-2, the J gene TRBJ2-3, with TRBD2 identical over 11 bases. V lost 1 base to trimming and J lost 4 bases; unmatched junction nucleotides: 16. Germline assignment: CDR1 LGHNA and CDR2 YNFKEQ. CDR3 length equals 20 residues. The CDR3 spells CASSQVLVASGGSFADTQYF. The CDR3 nucleotides are TGTGCCAGCAGCCAAGTTCTGGTCGCTAGCGGGGGGAGTTTTGCAGATACGCAGTATTTT.

The J gene is TRBJ1-2, the V gene TRBV11-3; D perhaps matches TRBD1 (5 bases). The CDR3 is 14 residues long. V shed 1 base and J shed 2 bases, with 8 bases lying between them. Germline CDR1 SGHNT, CDR2 YENEEA. CDR3 in amino acids: CASSLAPGNYGYTF. CDR3 DNA: TGTGCCAGCAGCTTAGCGCCAGGGAACTATGGCTACACCTTC.

The V call is TRBV6-1, the J call TRBJ2-3, with D possibly being TRBD1 (6 bases). Germline V gives CDR1 MNHNS, CDR2 SASEGT. Trimming shortened V by 3 bases and J by 4 bases, and 11 bases separated the two germline ends. The CDR3 runs to 14 residues. CDR3: CASSDMAGADTQYF. CDR3 coding DNA: TGTGCCAGCAGTGACATGGCAGGGGCAGATACGCAGTATTTT.